One sample yielded the 16 T cell receptor beta chains listed below, sequenced in a study of T cell repertoires in cytomegalovirus infection. TCRdb analysed the reads with MiXCR anew, one entry per CDR3 protein. The top ten hold approximately 2.3% of the sample, which has 290,000 or so distinct CDR3 sequences, 9.6% seen once. Material for sequencing was PBMCs. Every receptor here comes from a human donor in good health (CMV status not recorded). Some clones in this sample may be carry-over from other donors' samples.

This clonotype has at least ten counts. The gene calls are TRBV28 and TRBJ2-1; TRBD2 aligns across 11 bases. Unmatched junction bases numbered 4, after V lost 4 bases and J lost 2 bases. The CDR3 covers 16 residues. The germline V gene has CDR1 MDHEN and CDR2 SYDVKM. The CDR3 DNA is TGTGCCAGCAGTTCCTTTAGCGGGGGGGCCTACAATGAGCAGTTCTTC. It translates to CASSSFSGGAYNEQFF. The variable domain in full, with the rest retrieved from reference TRBV28 and TRBJ2-1, is DVKVTQSSRYLVKRTGEKVFLECVQDMDHENMFWYRQDPGLGLRLIYFSYDVKMKEKGDIPEGYSVSREKKERFSLILESASTNQTSMYLCASSSFSGGAYNEQFFGPGTRLTVL.

In this sample, this clonotype turned up a few times. V and J are TRBV28 and TRBJ1-2; perhaps TRBD1 as D (5 bases). Germline V gives CDR1 MDHEN, CDR2 SYDVKM. Trimming removed 7 bases from V and 5 bases from J, with 17 bases in between. This CDR3 comprises 14 residues. The DNA for the CDR3 is TGTGCCAGCACTCCCCCGGGGACGGCTTATGGCTACACCTTC. This gives the protein CASTPPGTAYGYTF.

The J gene is TRBJ1-1, the V gene TRBV5-4; no clear D. Trimming took off 4 bases at V and 1 base at J, with 11 bases between the two ends. The CDR3 extends over 14 amino acids. CDR1 is SGHNT, CDR2 YYREEE, per germline (reference sequence). The CDR3, as DNA: TGTGCCAGCAGCAACTTCCCCAGGAACACTGAAGCTTTCTTT. Its protein is CASSNFPRNTEAFF.

Ten or more counts support this clonotype. V and J are TRBV12-3 or TRBV12-4 and TRBJ1-2; a possible D gene is TRBD1 (6 bases). The CDR3 is 14 amino acids. V lost 0 bases to trimming and J lost 7 bases, with 12 bases between them. This CDR3 reads CASSLAPRGSGYTF. The CDR3 DNA sequence: TGTGCCAGCAGTTTAGCGCCCAGGGGCAGTGGCTACACCTTC.

This clonotype was seen many times. The chain combines TRBV7-6 with TRBJ1-2, with D maybe TRBD1 (6 bases). This CDR3 is built from 13 residues. From germline, CDR1 is SGHVS and CDR2 FNYEAQ. V was clipped by 5 bases and J by 4 bases, with 11 bases between them. The CDR3 nucleotides are TGTGCCAGCAGCCGGGTAGGGGGCTATGGCTACACCTTC. Its protein is CASSRVGGYGYTF.

This clonotype came up many times. The chain employs TRBV7-2 and TRBJ2-7; 9 bases align to TRBD2. Germline V gene lookup returns CDR1 SGHTA and CDR2 FQGNSA. After removal of 2 bases from V and 1 base from J, the junction contained 6 bases not matched to a gene. This CDR3 is 16 amino acids long. CDR3 amino acids: CASSLWLAGTSYEQYF. In nucleotides, the CDR3 is TGTGCCAGCAGCTTATGGCTAGCGGGGACGTCCTACGAGCAGTACTTC.

This clonotype has at least ten counts. The chain is built from TRBV7-2 and TRBJ2-1, with TRBD1 matching 10 bases. The CDR3 is 15 amino acids. V gave up 3 bases and J gave up 5 bases; unmatched junction bases: 4. Germline V lookup: CDR1 SGHTA, CDR2 FQGNSA. The CDR3 protein is CASSFWDRGHNEQFF. The CDR3 DNA sequence: TGTGCCAGCAGCTTTTGGGACAGGGGCCACAATGAGCAGTTCTTC.

Many counts were recorded for this clonotype. The chain couples TRBV28 to TRBJ1-5; D not certain. The CDR3 has 10 amino acids. Germline CDR1 and CDR2: MDHEN and SYDVKM. The CDR3 region is CVAGRQPQHF. CDR3 in DNA: TGTGTTGCCGGTCGCCAGCCCCAGCATTTT.

This clonotype has more than one count but fewer than ten. The chain couples TRBV9 to TRBJ2-3; tentatively, D is TRBD2 (6 bases). This CDR3 is built from 16 residues. Between the trimmed V and J ends, which lost 0 bases and 0 bases, there was a span of 11 bases. Germline CDR1 reads SGDLS; CDR2 reads YYNGEE. The CDR3 sequence is CASSVAGGASTDTQYF. CDR3 bases: TGTGCCAGCAGCGTAGCTGGAGGGGCTAGCACAGATACGCAGTATTTT.

This clonotype was seen repeatedly, ten times or more. CDR3 loop: CASSFKSYSPPGAKNIQYF. The CDR3 DNA reads TGTGCCAGCAGCTTTAAGTCTTACTCCCCCCCGGGAGCCAAAAACATTCAGTACTTC. The chain is built from TRBV7-9 and TRBJ2-4; D not resolved. Looked up from germline, CDR1 is SEHNR and CDR2 is FQNEAQ (reference sequence). This CDR3 comprises 19 residues. Trimming removed 3 bases from V and 0 bases from J, with 21 bases in between. The variable domain in full, with the rest retrieved from reference TRBV7-9 and TRBJ2-4, is DTGVSQNPRHKITKRGQNVTFRCDPISEHNRLYWYRQTLGQGPEFLTYFQNEAQLEKSRLLSDRFSAERPKGSFSTLEIQRTEQGDSAMYLCASSFKSYSPPGAKNIQYFGAGTRLSVL.

This clonotype was seen many times. The chain joins TRBV7-6 to TRBJ1-1; perhaps TRBD1 as D (6 bases). Trimming pared 3 bases from V and 1 base from J, leaving 12 bases between. CDR3 length: 15 residues. Germline values: CDR1 SGHVS, CDR2 FNYEAQ. Written as DNA, the CDR3 is TGTGCCAGCAGCTTGTGGGGGGCTGGGAACACTGAAGCTTTCTTT. It encodes CASSLWGAGNTEAFF.

This clonotype appeared a few times. The genes are TRBV18 and TRBJ1-1; tentatively, D is TRBD1 (5 bases). Germline values: CDR1 KGHSH, CDR2 LQKENI. The V and J ends lost 8 bases and 5 bases respectively, with 15 bases between them. The CDR3 totals 13 residues. The CDR3 DNA reads as TGTGCCAGCGCCCAGGGCCGGGGGACTGAAGCTTTCTTT. This sequence encodes CASAQGRGTEAFF.

The table lists this clonotype with a few counts. The chain is built from TRBV29-1 and TRBJ2-5; D is undetermined. Trimming cost V 5 bases and J 5 bases, with 15 bases left between them. Germline V gene sequence: CDR1 SQVTM, CDR2 ANQGSEA. This CDR3 comprises 13 residues. In nucleotides, the CDR3 is TGCAGCGTTCAAAAGGGTCGAGCGGAGACCCAGTACTTC. This sequence encodes CSVQKGRAETQYF.

In this sample, this clonotype turned up many times. The chain combines TRBV28 with TRBJ1-2; unclear D gene. The CDR3 contains 14 residues. Germline V CDR1 and CDR2: MDHEN, SYDVKM. V lost 2 bases, J lost 4 bases, and 11 bases lay in between. The CDR3 DNA is TGTGCCAGCAGTTTAGGTCGGAATATCTATGGCTACACCTTC. Its translation: CASSLGRNIYGYTF.

This clonotype showed up many times. The chain recombines TRBV3-1 with TRBJ1-1; no firm D call. This CDR3 is 13 amino acids long. Germline V CDR1 and CDR2: LGHDT, YNNKEL (reference sequence). Trimming removed 1 base at V and 8 bases at J, with 11 bases between. In DNA, the CDR3 is TGTGCCAGCAGCCAAGGAACGCGGCCAGAAGCTTTCTTT. It yields the protein CASSQGTRPEAFF.

The chain joins TRBV28 to TRBJ1-6; tentative D call: TRBD1 (5 bases). Germline assignment: CDR1 MDHEN and CDR2 SYDVKM. The CDR3 totals 14 residues. Trimming left V 3 bases short and J 14 bases short, with 17 bases between. CDR3 nucleotide sequence: TGTGCCAGCAGTTTGGGACTGACTTTGAGAGCCCTCCACTTT. Translating it yields CASSLGLTLRALHF.